Listed below are T cell receptor beta chains from one sample, sequenced in a study of blood T cell repertoires in COVID-19. Clones were read by immunoSEQ multiplex PCR, and TCRdb kept only the in-frame ones, dropping some. The sample comprises around 46,000 clones, roughly four fifths of which are singletons, and roughly 7.7% rests with the top ten. Sequencing was performed on peripheral blood. All receptors come from a man aged 35-49 years with acute or convalescent COVID-19. The CDR3 runs from the conserved cysteine through the conserved F or W. Each record gives: V gene, D gene, J gene, CDR3 length, clone size, CDR3 DNA, CDR3 protein. D genes are given only for firm matches. Clone sizes are given selectively: once, few, many, or a class where the clone is expanded.

TRBV29-1,.,TRBJ1-1,13,.,TGCAGCGTCGAACAAAACATGAACACTGAAGCTTTCTTT,CSVEQNMNTEAFF
TRBV29-1,.,TRBJ1-5,14,few,TGCAGCGTTGCACAGAAGGGGGGCAATCAGCCCCAGCATTTT,CSVAQKGGNQPQHF
TRBV9,TRBD2,TRBJ2-5,14,once,TGTGCCAGCAGCCGGGGGGGGATCCAAGAGACCCAGTACTTC,CASSRGGIQETQYF
TRBV12-2,.,TRBJ2-7,16,.,TGTGCAAGTCGCTTAGGACGCGGTCGGTTAAGGTACGAGCAGTACTTC,CASRLGRGRLRYEQYF
TRBV12-5,.,TRBJ1-1,14,.,TGTGCTAGTGCCCGGGACGGCGGGACCATTCGAGCTTTCTTT,CASARDGGTIRAFF
TRBV28,TRBD1,TRBJ1-1,13,once,TGTGCCAGCAGTATTGGACAGGGCACTGAAGCTTTCTTT,CASSIGQGTEAFF
TRBV7-2,.,TRBJ2-7,15,.,TGTGCCAGCAGCTTAGTAGGGGGGGATACAATGGAGCAGTACTTC,CASSLVGGDTMEQYF
TRBV25-1,TRBD2,TRBJ2-7,16,.,TGTGCCAGCAGTGTACAAACGCCGGGGAGGGTTTTCGAGCAGTACTTC,CASSVQTPGRVFEQYF
TRBV29-1,.,TRBJ2-2,16,.,TGCAGCGTTGAAGGTCCGGCAGGGCGGAACACCGGGGAGCTGTTTTTT,CSVEGPAGRNTGELFF
TRBV30,TRBD1,TRBJ1-2,13,.,TGTGCCCAGGGACAGGGAGTAGCCTATGGCTACACCTTC,CAQGQGVAYGYTF
TRBV5-1,.,TRBJ2-5,13,.,TGCGCCAGCAGCTTTGGGGGCGGGGAGACCCAGTACTTC,CASSFGGGETQYF
TRBV11-3,.,TRBJ2-3,17,.,TGTGCCAGCAGCTTAAAGCCCGGGACTCCCCTCACAGATACGCAGTATTTT,CASSLKPGTPLTDTQYF
TRBV2,.,TRBJ2-3,16,.,TGTGCCAGCGGGGGCTCTACAGGGCGTGGCACAGATACGCAGTATTTT,CASGGSTGRGTDTQYF
TRBV19,.,TRBJ1-2,14,.,TGTGCCAGTAGTACCCCTCGTACGGACTATGGCTACACCTTC,CASSTPRTDYGYTF
TRBV28,TRBD1,TRBJ1-6,13,.,TGTGCCAGCAGCAGACAGGGATCTTCACCCCTCCACTTT,CASSRQGSSPLHF
TRBV6-4,TRBD1,TRBJ1-2,15,once,TGTGCCAGCAGTGACGGTGAAGGGGGCGGCTATGGCTACACCTTC,CASSDGEGGGYGYTF
TRBV5-1,.,TRBJ2-2,17,.,TGCGCCAGCAGGCAAAGCCAAGGAGACAGGACCACCGGGGAGCTGTTTTTT,CASRQSQGDRTTGELFF
TRBV19,TRBD2,TRBJ2-5,16,.,TGTGCCAGTAGTATAGGACTAGCGGGGGGAGGAGAGACCCAGTACTTC,CASSIGLAGGGETQYF
TRBV6-5,TRBD1,TRBJ1-1,13,.,TGTGCCAGCAGTCCGGACAGGGACGCTGAAGCTTTCTTT,CASSPDRDAEAFF
TRBV29-1,TRBD1,TRBJ2-2,15,.,TGCAGCGTTGGGACCGGGACAGGGAACACCGGGGAGCTGTTTTTT,CSVGTGTGNTGELFF
TRBV19,.,TRBJ2-5,14,.,TGTGCCAGTAGTACCCTGACATGGAAAGAGACCCAGTACTTC,CASSTLTWKETQYF
TRBV7-9,.,TRBJ2-7,15,.,TGTGCCAGCAGCTCAACAACAGGAGCCTTCTACGAGCAGTACTTC,CASSSTTGAFYEQYF
TRBV7-2,TRBD1,TRBJ1-2,15,.,TGTGCCAGCAGCCCCGGGACAGGGGGCTGGTATGGCTACACCTTC,CASSPGTGGWYGYTF
TRBV30,.,TRBJ1-1,11,.,TGTGCCTGGAATTTCCGGGTAAGGGCTTTCTTT,CAWNFRVRAFF
TRBV30,.,TRBJ2-2,15,.,TGTGCCTGGAATGTTCCTGTCCTTGTAACCGGGGAGCTGTTTTTT,CAWNVPVLVTGELFF
TRBV10-3,TRBD1,TRBJ1-2,12,.,TGTGCCATCAGTGCACAGGGGAATGGCTACACCTTC,CAISAQGNGYTF
TRBV5-1,TRBD1,TRBJ2-1,15,.,TGCGCCAGCAGTGACAGGGTAGGGCCTTACAATGAGCAGTTCTTC,CASSDRVGPYNEQFF